The 25 T cell receptor beta chains below all came from one sample that was sequenced in a study of blood T cell repertoires in COVID-19. TCRdb keeps only in-frame clones here, not all; method: immunoSEQ multiplex PCR. In the table there are some 220,000 clones, approximately 80% of which are singletons. Sequencing input: peripheral blood. The receptors come from a human donor in a cohort sampled during active COVID-19.

The chain uses TRBV3-1 (or the pseudogene TRBV3-2) and TRBJ1-1, with D maybe TRBD1 (6 bases). Trimming took off 6 bases at V and 2 bases at J, with 13 bases between the two ends. CDR1 is LGHDT, CDR2 YNNKEL, per germline (reference sequence). The CDR3 length is 14 residues. The CDR3 here is CASRAGVGNTEAFF. DNA for the CDR3: TGTGCCAGCAGGGCAGGGGTGGGAAACACTGAAGCTTTCTTT.

The chain is built from TRBV3-1 (or the pseudogene TRBV3-2) and TRBJ1-6; D is uncertain. The CDR3 is 14 residues long. CDR1 is LGHDT and CDR2 is YNNKEL in the germline V gene (reference sequence). The V end lost 3 bases, the J end lost 10 bases, and 13 bases lay between the germline ends. CDR3 DNA: TGTGCCAGCAGCCATCTGGGCCCAGGATCACCCCTCCACTTT. This codes for CASSHLGPGSPLHF.

The V call is TRBV28, the J call TRBJ2-6, with D tentatively TRBD1 (6 bases). The V gene lost 0 bases and the J gene lost 0 bases, with 12 bases spanning the gap. The germline V gene has CDR1 MDHEN and CDR2 SYDVKM. CDR3 length: 18 amino acids. The CDR3 is CASSLWAGESSGANVLTF. The CDR3 DNA sequence: TGTGCCAGCAGTTTATGGGCAGGGGAGAGCTCTGGGGCCAACGTCCTGACTTTC.

This clone was counted a few times. The chain employs TRBV7-2 and TRBJ1-6, with 10 bases identical to TRBD1. The CDR3 is 14 amino acids. Germline loops: CDR1 SGHTA, CDR2 FQGNSA. V lost 4 bases, J lost 10 bases, and 4 bases stayed unmatched. CDR3 sequence: CASSSDRGPSPLHF. Here the CDR3 DNA reads TGTGCCAGCAGCTCCGACAGGGGGCCCTCACCCCTCCACTTT.

V gene TRBV9 combines with J gene TRBJ2-3; 15 bases fit TRBD2. The length of the CDR3 is 19 residues. Germline V gene sequence: CDR1 SGDLS, CDR2 YYNGEE. Losses at the gene ends were 4 bases for V and 5 bases for J; bases not matched to a gene: 14. Here the CDR3 DNA reads TGTGCCAGCAGCTCCACCGTAGGACTAGCGGGGGGGCCACGAGATACGCAGTATTTT. Amino acids: CASSSTVGLAGGPRDTQYF.

As for this clone: Different DNA sequences within this sample yield the same CDR3. The chain links TRBV18 to TRBJ1-5; 8 nucleotides agree with TRBD1. J lost 3 bases, V lost 3 bases, and 4 bases had no gene match. Germline V gene sequence: CDR1 KGHSH, CDR2 LQKENI. The CDR3 consists of 15 residues. The CDR3 coding sequence is TGTGCCAGCTCACCCGGACAGGGCCTCAATCAGCCCCAGCATTTT. Amino acid sequence: CASSPGQGLNQPQHF.

This clone was counted many times. The chain has TRBV7-9 and TRBJ2-5, with D possibly TRBD2 on 6 matching bases. V dropped 2 bases and J dropped 4 bases, with 11 bases sitting between them. Germline V CDR1 and CDR2: SEHNR, FQNEAQ (reference sequence). This CDR3 is built from 14 residues. CDR3 sequence reads: CASSLMAGTETQYF. The CDR3 coding sequence is TGTGCCAGCAGCTTAATGGCGGGAACAGAGACCCAGTACTTC.

The V and J genes are TRBV29-1 and TRBJ1-2; D gene ambiguous. The CDR3 contains 11 residues. Germline V gives CDR1 SQVTM, CDR2 ANQGSEA. Trimming shortened V by 6 bases and J by 7 bases, and 12 bases separated the two germline ends. CDR3: CSVPVLGGYTF. CDR3 coding DNA: TGCAGCGTCCCTGTACTTGGTGGCTACACCTTC.

This clone was found a few times. The gene calls are TRBV5-1 and TRBJ1-1; 8 bases align to TRBD1. The ends lost 4 bases at V and 6 bases at J; junction bases unmatched: 8. Per germline, CDR1 SGHRS and CDR2 YFSETQ. The CDR3 length is 14 residues. The CDR3 reads CASSATGGSPEAFF. The CDR3 DNA sequence: TGCGCCAGCAGCGCTACAGGGGGGAGCCCTGAAGCTTTCTTT.

The chain carries TRBV2 and TRBJ2-7; TRBD1 matches at 7 bases. V shed 4 bases, J shed 3 bases, and the junction held 3 bases outside the gene matches. CDR1 and CDR2 (germline): SNHLY, FYNNEI. The CDR3 is 13 amino acids. For the CDR3, the DNA is TGTGCCAGCAGTGGGGACAGCTACTACGAGCAGTACTTC. Protein: CASSGDSYYEQYF. The full variable domain, rest sourced from reference TRBV2 and TRBJ2-7, is EPEVTQTPSHQVTQMGQEVILRCVPISNHLYFYWYRQILGQKVEFLVSFYNNEISEKSEIFDDQFSVERPDGSNFTLKIRSTKLEDSAMYFCASSGDSYYEQYFGPGTRLTVT.

V and J are TRBV4-2 and TRBJ1-4; possibly TRBD1 for D (6 bases). The V gene's germline CDR1 is LGHNA and CDR2 YNFKEQ. Trimming took off 4 bases at V and 0 bases at J, with 12 bases between the two ends. The CDR3 length is 16 residues. CDR3 sequence (DNA): TGTGCCAGCAGCCTGGTAGGGGGGGCAACTAATGAAAAACTGTTTTTT. Translation: CASSLVGGATNEKLFF.

This sequence joins TRBV18 and TRBJ2-1; perhaps TRBD2 as D (7 bases). Trimming cost V 3 bases and J 8 bases, with 23 bases left between them. The germline CDR1 and CDR2 sequences are KGHSH and LQKENI. CDR3 size: 17 residues. The CDR3 sequence is CASSPPGGQDNKDEQFF. In nucleotides, the CDR3 is TGTGCCAGCTCACCCCCCGGGGGGCAGGATAACAAGGATGAGCAGTTCTTC.

The chain combines TRBV6-5 with TRBJ2-1; 7 nucleotides line up with TRBD1. Germline V CDR1 and CDR2: MNHEY, SVGAGI. V trimming: 2 bases; J trimming: 5 bases; junction bases outside the gene matches: 6. CDR3 size: 15 residues. CDR3 nucleotides: TGTGCCAGCAGTTACCTGCGACAGGGACACAATGAGCAGTTCTTC. Translated: CASSYLRQGHNEQFF.

A few counts support this clone. CDR3 sequence (DNA): TGTGCCAGCAGCAGGAGGTGGGACACCCCCAAGGTAGATACGCAGTATTTT. As protein: CASSRRWDTPKVDTQYF. The chain joins TRBV21-1 to TRBJ2-3; the table's D call, TRBD1, has no DNA check behind it. TRBV21-1 is labeled a pseudogene. This CDR3 region has 17 residues.

This clone was counted between two and nine times. This chain connects TRBV6-2 or TRBV6-3 to TRBJ1-5, with 8 bases identical to TRBD1. The length of the CDR3 is 15 residues. Germline-derived CDR1 and CDR2 are MNHEY and SVGEGT. Germline trimming cut 6 bases from V and 4 bases from J; bases unmatched to any gene: 8. CDR3 residues: CASSPGQGWNQPQHF. DNA of the CDR3: TGTGCCAGCAGCCCCGGACAGGGATGGAATCAGCCCCAGCATTTT.

In DNA, the CDR3 is TGTGCCAGCAGCCGAAATCCGGGACAGGGCACAGATACGCAGTATTTT. Translated: CASSRNPGQGTDTQYF. The chain couples TRBV4-2 to TRBJ2-3; 8 nucleotides agree with TRBD1. Trimming took 4 bases from V and 1 from J; bases not matched to a gene: 7. Germline assignment: CDR1 LGHNA and CDR2 YNFKEQ. The CDR3 runs to 16 residues.

This CDR3 is CASSMGVNEKLFF. The CDR3 DNA reads TGTGCCAGTAGTATGGGCGTTAATGAAAAACTGTTTTTT. J is TRBJ1-4 and V is TRBV19, with D hard to call. Per germline, CDR1 LNHDA and CDR2 SQIVND (reference sequence). There are 13 residues in the CDR3. V was trimmed by 3 bases and J by 4 bases, leaving 6 bases between them.

The chain combines TRBV5-4 with TRBJ1-1, with 7 bases fitting TRBD1. The ends lost 3 bases at V and 7 bases at J; junction bases unmatched: 12. The CDR3 contains 15 residues. The germline V gene encodes CDR1 SGHNT and CDR2 YYREEE (reference sequence). The chain's CDR3 is CASSSGDRVFGEAFF. DNA of the CDR3: TGTGCCAGCAGCTCCGGCGACAGGGTGTTTGGTGAAGCTTTCTTT.

CDR3: CASKNTGGSQPQHF. The CDR3 DNA follows: TGTGCCAGTAAAAATACAGGGGGCTCTCAGCCCCAGCATTTT. The J gene is TRBJ1-5, the V gene TRBV19, with TRBD1 matching 9 bases. J gave up 6 bases and V 7 bases, and 7 bases lay outside the gene matches. This CDR3 spans 14 amino acids. Germline V gene data show CDR1 as LNHDA and CDR2 as SQIVND (reference sequence).

The chain recombines TRBV7-9 with TRBJ2-2; 10 positions agree with TRBD2. This CDR3 has 15 amino acids. After removal of 2 bases from V and 5 bases from J, the junction contained 2 bases not matched to a gene. In germline, CDR1 is SEHNR, CDR2 FQNEAQ (reference sequence). Here the CDR3 DNA reads TGTGCCAGCAGCTTAACTAGCGGGATTACCGGGGAGCTGTTTTTT. It translates to CASSLTSGITGELFF.

This clone has just a few counts. The V gene is TRBV4-2, the J gene TRBJ2-7; TRBD1 agrees at 9 bases. Germline-derived CDR1 and CDR2 are LGHNA and YNFKEQ. V was pared by 1 base and J by 3 bases, with 4 bases of the junction left unmatched. This CDR3 has 15 amino acids. The CDR3 protein is CASSQGGQGHYEQYF. The CDR3, as DNA: TGTGCCAGCAGCCAAGGGGGACAGGGACACTACGAGCAGTACTTC.

The rearrangement uses TRBV30 and TRBJ2-5, with a possible D match to TRBD1 (5 bases). The V gene lost 3 bases and the J gene lost 4 bases, with 18 bases spanning the gap. This CDR3 contains 15 residues. CDR1 is GTSNPN, CDR2 SVGIG, per germline (reference sequence). This CDR3 reads CAWSGASGHGETQYF. The CDR3 nucleotides read TGTGCCTGGAGCGGAGCGTCCGGACACGGAGAGACCCAGTACTTC.

The V gene is TRBV28, the J gene TRBJ1-4; D possibly corresponds to TRBD1 (6 bases). Trimming stripped 6 bases from V and 7 bases from J, with 18 bases between. The CDR3 consists of 15 residues. Per the germline V gene, CDR1 is MDHEN and CDR2 is SYDVKM. The CDR3 here is CASSHRQAVGEKLFF. The DNA of the CDR3 is TGTGCCAGCAGCCACAGACAGGCCGTCGGTGAAAAACTGTTTTTT.

The chain joins TRBV2 to TRBJ2-2; a weak D match, TRBD1 (5 bases). The CDR3 is 15 residues long. V was pared by 5 bases and J by 0 bases, with 10 bases between. Germline lookup yields CDR1 SNHLY and CDR2 FYNNEI. The CDR3 sequence: CASSLDRPNTGELFF. In nucleotides, the CDR3 is TGTGCCAGCAGTCTAGACAGACCGAACACCGGGGAGCTGTTTTTT.

This CDR3 is CASSPHRQRAGYTF. The DNA of the CDR3 is TGTGCCAGCAGCCCCCATCGACAGCGGGCCGGCTACACCTTC. The chain carries TRBV3-1 (or the pseudogene TRBV3-2) and TRBJ1-2, with D perhaps matching TRBD1 (5 bases). This CDR3 spans 14 amino acids. V was shortened by 4 bases and J by 8 bases, with 17 bases between the two germline ends. Germline CDR1 and CDR2: LGHDT and YNNKEL (reference sequence).